This entry is about one T cell receptor beta chain. The antigen is undetermined. The CDR3 length is 16 residues. V lost 1 base and J 4 bases, leaving 16 bases between the germline ends. The sample comes from a study of CD8 T cells in ankylosing spondylitis. Notes on the study in general: Certain motif variants had earlier been reported in reactive arthritis synovial fluid and blood. Seemingly characteristic of ankylosing spondylitis blood was a TCR beta motif consisting of eight highly homologous variants. Disease-associated clonotypes exhibited CD8+ identity and were relatively infrequent in peripheral blood. Within matched ankylosing spondylitis synovial fluid, disease-linked clones were reportedly significantly enriched.

With molecular barcodes, quantitative 5'-RACE was used to make the TCR beta libraries. TCRdb re-derived calls from the 5' RACE reads in MiXCR, one entry per CDR3 protein. This sample has roughly 670,000 distinct CDR3 sequences, with 19% found just once. Sequencing was carried out using blood, either unsorted or a sorted T cell fraction (not recorded which). The chain links TRBV12-3 or TRBV12-4 to TRBJ1-1, with a possible D match to TRBD1 (6 bases). The receptor was derived from a male donor with ankylosing spondylitis. The DNA of the CDR3 is TGTGCCAGCAGTTTAGATTTCGGGGGCGTCGGCACTGAAGCTTTCTTT. Its translation: CASSLDFGGVGTEAFF.